This T cell receptor (beta chain) was observed in a study of blood T cell repertoires in COVID-19. Study background: There were acute and convalescent COVID-19 samples, and they came from the United States, Italy and Spain. PBMCs, B-cell-depleted T cells, or T cells were the source of the cDNA or gDNA that made up the material.

Repertoires were generated with immunoSEQ multiplex PCR, while TCRdb's copy carries only in-frame clones and drops some. The sample records about 83,000 clones, around 90% being singletons. V lost 2 bases and J 0 bases, leaving 8 bases between the germline ends. CDR3 length: 14 residues. CDR1 SGHTA and CDR2 FQGNSA come from the germline V gene. The sample was peripheral blood. The chain has TRBV7-2 and TRBJ2-7, with D possibly matching TRBD1 (5 bases). The sequence was collected from a woman aged 45-65 years with active or convalescent COVID-19. Written as DNA, the CDR3 is TGTGCCAGCAGCTTATCCCAGGGCTCCTACGAGCAGTACTTC. Its translation: CASSLSQGSYEQYF.